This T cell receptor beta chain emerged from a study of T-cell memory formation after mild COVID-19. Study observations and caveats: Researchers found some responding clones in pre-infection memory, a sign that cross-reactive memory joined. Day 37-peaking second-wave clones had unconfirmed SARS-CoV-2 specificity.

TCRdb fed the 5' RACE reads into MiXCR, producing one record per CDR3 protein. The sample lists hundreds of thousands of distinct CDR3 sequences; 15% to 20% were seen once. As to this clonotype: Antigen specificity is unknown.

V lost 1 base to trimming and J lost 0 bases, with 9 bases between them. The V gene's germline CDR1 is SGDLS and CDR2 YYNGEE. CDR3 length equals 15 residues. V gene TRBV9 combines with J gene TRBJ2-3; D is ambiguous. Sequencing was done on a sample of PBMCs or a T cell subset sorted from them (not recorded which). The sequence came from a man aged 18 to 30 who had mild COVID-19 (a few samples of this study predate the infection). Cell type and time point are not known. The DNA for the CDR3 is TGTGCCAGCAGCGTAACACCCCTTAGCACAGATACGCAGTATTTT. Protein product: CASSVTPLSTDTQYF.